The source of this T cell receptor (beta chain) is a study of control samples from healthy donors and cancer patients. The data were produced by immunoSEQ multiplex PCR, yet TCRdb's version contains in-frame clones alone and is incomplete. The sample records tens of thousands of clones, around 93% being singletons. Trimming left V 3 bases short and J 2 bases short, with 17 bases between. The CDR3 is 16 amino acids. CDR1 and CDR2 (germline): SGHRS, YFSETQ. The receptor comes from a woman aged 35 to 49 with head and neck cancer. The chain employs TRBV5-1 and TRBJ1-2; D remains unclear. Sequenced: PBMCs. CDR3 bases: TGCGCCAGCAGCTCGACCACTTTGACGGCGAACTATGGCTACACCTTC. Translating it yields CASSSTTLTANYGYTF.